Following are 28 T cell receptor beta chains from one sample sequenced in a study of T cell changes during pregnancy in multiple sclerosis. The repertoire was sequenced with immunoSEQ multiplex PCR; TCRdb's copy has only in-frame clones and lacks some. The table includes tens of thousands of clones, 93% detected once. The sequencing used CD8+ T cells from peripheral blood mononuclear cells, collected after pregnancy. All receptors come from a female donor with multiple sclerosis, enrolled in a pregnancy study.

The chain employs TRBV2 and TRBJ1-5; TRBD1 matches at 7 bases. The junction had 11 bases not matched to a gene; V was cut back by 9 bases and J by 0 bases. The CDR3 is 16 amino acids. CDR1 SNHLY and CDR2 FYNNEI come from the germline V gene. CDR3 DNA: TGTGCCAGTAGGCGGACAGGAGGGCGTAGCAATCAGCCCCAGCATTTT. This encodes CASRRTGGRSNQPQHF.

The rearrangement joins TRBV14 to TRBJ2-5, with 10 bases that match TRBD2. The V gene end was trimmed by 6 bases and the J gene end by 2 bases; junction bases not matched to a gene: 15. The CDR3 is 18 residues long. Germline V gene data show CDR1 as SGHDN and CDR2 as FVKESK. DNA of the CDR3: TGTGCCAGCAGTGAGGGGTTCCTAGCGGGAGTGTGGCAAGAGACCCAGTACTTC. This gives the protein CASSEGFLAGVWQETQYF.

The CDR3 DNA reads TGTGCCAGCAGAGACCCTTGGGAGGTTGACTACTATGGCTACACCTTC. Its protein is CASRDPWEVDYYGYTF. The chain carries TRBV2 and TRBJ1-2, with D hard to call. CDR1 and CDR2 (germline): SNHLY, FYNNEI. The CDR3 extends over 16 amino acids. The V end lost 6 bases, the J end lost 3 bases, and 20 bases lay between the germline ends. The variable domain in full, completed from reference TRBV2 and TRBJ1-2, reads EPEVTQTPSHQVTQMGQEVILRCVPISNHLYFYWYRQILGQKVEFLVSFYNNEISEKSEIFDDQFSVERPDGSNFTLKIRSTKLEDSAMYFCASRDPWEVDYYGYTFGSGTRLTVV.

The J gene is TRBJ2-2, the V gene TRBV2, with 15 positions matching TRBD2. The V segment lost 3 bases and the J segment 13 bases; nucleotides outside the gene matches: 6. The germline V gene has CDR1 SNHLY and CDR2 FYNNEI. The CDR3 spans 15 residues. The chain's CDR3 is CASSDGTSGGTMLFF. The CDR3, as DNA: TGTGCCAGCAGTGACGGGACTAGCGGGGGGACGATGCTGTTTTTT.

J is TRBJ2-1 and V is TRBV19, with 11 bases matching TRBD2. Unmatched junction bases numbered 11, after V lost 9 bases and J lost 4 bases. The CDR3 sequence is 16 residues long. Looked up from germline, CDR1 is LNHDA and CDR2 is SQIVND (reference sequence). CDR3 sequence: CASARVAGGVYNEQFF. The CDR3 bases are TGTGCCAGCGCCCGGGTAGCGGGAGGGGTTTACAATGAGCAGTTCTTC.

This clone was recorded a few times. The CDR3 DNA reads as TGCGCCAGCAGCGGATCAGGGTTTGGGAATTCACCCCTCCACTTT. This gives the protein CASSGSGFGNSPLHF. The chain uses TRBV4-1 and TRBJ1-6, with D maybe TRBD1 (5 bases). This CDR3 has 15 amino acids. V was shortened by 5 bases and J by 7 bases, with 15 bases between the two germline ends. Germline CDR1 is MGHRA and CDR2 is YSYEKL.

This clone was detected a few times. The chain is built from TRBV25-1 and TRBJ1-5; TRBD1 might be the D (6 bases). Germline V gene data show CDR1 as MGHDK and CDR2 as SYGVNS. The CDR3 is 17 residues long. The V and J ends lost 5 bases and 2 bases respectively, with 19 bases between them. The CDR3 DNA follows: TGTGCCAGCAGTCTTCTCCAGGCAGGGGAAGGCAATCAGCCCCAGCATTTT. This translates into CASSLLQAGEGNQPQHF.

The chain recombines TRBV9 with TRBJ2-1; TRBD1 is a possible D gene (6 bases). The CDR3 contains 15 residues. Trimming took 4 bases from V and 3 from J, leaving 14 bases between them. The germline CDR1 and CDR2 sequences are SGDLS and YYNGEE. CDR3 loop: CASSPLPDSYNEQFF. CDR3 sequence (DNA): TGTGCCAGCAGCCCCCTCCCGGACAGCTACAATGAGCAGTTCTTC.

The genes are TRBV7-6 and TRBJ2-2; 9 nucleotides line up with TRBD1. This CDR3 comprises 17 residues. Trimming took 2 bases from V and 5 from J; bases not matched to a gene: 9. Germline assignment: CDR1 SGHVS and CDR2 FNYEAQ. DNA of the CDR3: TGTGCCAGCAGCTTACTCCGGACAGGGGACCCTACCGGGGAGCTGTTTTTT. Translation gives CASSLLRTGDPTGELFF.

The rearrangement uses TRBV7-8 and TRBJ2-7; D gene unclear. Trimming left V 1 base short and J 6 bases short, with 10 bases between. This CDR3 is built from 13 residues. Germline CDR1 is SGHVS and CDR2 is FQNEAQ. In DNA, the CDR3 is TGTGCCAGCAGCTTAGGGAGTCAAAGCGAGCAGTACTTC. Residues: CASSLGSQSEQYF. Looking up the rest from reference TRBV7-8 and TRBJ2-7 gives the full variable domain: GAGVSQSPRYKVAKRGQDVALRCDPISGHVSLFWYQQALGQGPEFLTYFQNEAQLDKSGLPSDRFFAERPEGSVSTLKIQRTQQEDSAVYLCASSLGSQSEQYFGPGTRLTVT.

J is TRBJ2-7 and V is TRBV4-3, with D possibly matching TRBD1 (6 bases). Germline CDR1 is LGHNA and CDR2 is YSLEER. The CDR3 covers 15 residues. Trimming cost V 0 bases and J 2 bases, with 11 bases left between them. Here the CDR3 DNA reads TGCGCCAGCAGCCAAGATAAGGACAGAACCTACGAGCAGTACTTC. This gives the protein CASSQDKDRTYEQYF.

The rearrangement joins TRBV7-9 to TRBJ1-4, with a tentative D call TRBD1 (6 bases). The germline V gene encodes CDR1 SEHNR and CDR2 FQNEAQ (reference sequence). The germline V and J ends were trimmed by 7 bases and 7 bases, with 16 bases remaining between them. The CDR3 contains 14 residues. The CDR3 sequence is CASIVSEGGEKLFF. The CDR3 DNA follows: TGTGCCAGCATCGTATCGGAAGGGGGTGAAAAACTGTTTTTT. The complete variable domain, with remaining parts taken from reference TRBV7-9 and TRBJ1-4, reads DTGVSQNPRHKITKRGQNVTFRCDPISEHNRLYWYRQTLGQGPEFLTYFQNEAQLEKSRLLSDRFSAERPKGSFSTLEIQRTEQGDSAMYLCASIVSEGGEKLFFGSGTQLSVL.

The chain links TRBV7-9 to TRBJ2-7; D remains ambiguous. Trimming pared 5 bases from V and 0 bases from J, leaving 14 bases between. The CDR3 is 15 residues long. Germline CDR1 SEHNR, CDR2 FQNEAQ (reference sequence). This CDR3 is CASSPVGWSSYEQYF. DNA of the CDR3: TGTGCCAGCAGCCCCGTGGGTTGGAGCTCCTACGAGCAGTACTTC.

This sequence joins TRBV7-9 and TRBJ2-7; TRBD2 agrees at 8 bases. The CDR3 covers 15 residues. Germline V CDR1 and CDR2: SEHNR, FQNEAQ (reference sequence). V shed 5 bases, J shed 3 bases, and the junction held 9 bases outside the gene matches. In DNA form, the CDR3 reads TGTGCCAGCAGCGCCTGGTGGGGGACTAGCTACGAGCAGTACTTC. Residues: CASSAWWGTSYEQYF.

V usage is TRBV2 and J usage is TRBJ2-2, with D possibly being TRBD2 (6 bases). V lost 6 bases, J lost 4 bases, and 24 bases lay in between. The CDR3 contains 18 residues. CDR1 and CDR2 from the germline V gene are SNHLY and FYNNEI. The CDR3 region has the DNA TGTGCCAGCAGACAAAGCGGCGTAGTGGGAGGCTCCACCGGGGAGCTGTTTTTT. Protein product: CASRQSGVVGGSTGELFF.

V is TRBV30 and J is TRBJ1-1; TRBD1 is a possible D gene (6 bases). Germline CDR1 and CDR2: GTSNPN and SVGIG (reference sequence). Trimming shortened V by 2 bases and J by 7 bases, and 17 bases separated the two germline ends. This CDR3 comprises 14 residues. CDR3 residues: CAWSNGRGQDEAFF. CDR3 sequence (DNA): TGTGCCTGGAGTAACGGCAGGGGACAAGATGAAGCTTTCTTT.

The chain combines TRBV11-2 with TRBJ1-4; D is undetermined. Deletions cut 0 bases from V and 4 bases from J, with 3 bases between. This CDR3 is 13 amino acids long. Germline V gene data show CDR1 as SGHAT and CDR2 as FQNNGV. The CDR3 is CASSLDSNEKLFF. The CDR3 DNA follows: TGTGCCAGCAGCTTAGACAGTAATGAAAAACTGTTTTTT. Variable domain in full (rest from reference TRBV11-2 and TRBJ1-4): EAGVAQSPRYKIIEKRQSVAFWCNPISGHATLYWYQQILGQGPKLLIQFQNNGVVDDSQLPKDRFSAERLKGVDSTLKIQPAKLEDSAVYLCASSLDSNEKLFFGSGTQLSVL.

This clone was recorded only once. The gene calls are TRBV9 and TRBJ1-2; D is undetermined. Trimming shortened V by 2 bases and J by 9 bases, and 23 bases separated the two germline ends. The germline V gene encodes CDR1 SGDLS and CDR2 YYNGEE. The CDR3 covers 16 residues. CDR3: CASSVNRDLWVESYTF. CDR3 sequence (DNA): TGTGCCAGCAGCGTCAACCGTGATTTGTGGGTGGAGAGCTACACCTTC.

The CDR3 bases are TGTGCCAGCTCACCAGCTAGCGGGAGCTACAATGAGCAGTTCTTC. Protein sequence: CASSPASGSYNEQFF. V and J are TRBV18 and TRBJ2-1; 10 bases agree with TRBD2. Germline V gene data show CDR1 as KGHSH and CDR2 as LQKENI. The CDR3 sequence is 15 residues long. J was trimmed by 3 bases and V by 2 bases; bases with no gene match: 1.

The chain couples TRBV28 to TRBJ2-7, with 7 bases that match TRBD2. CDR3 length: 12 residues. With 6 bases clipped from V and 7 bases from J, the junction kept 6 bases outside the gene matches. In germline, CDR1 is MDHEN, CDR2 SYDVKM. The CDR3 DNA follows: TGTGCCAGCAGCTGGGGGGGAGGGGAGCAGTACTTC. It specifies CASSWGGGEQYF.

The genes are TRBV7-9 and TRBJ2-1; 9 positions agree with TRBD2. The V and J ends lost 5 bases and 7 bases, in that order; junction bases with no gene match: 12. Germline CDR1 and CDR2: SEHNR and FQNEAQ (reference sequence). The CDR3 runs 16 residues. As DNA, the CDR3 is TGTGCCAGCAGCCCCCCCACTAGCGGGTTTAATAATGAGCAGTTCTTC. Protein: CASSPPTSGFNNEQFF.

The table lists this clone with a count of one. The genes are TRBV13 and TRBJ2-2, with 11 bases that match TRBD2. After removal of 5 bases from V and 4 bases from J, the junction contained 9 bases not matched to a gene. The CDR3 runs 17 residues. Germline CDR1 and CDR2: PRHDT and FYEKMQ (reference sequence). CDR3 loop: CASSLGLAGGSTGELFF. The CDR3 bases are TGTGCCAGCAGCCTCGGACTAGCGGGCGGTAGCACCGGGGAGCTGTTTTTT.

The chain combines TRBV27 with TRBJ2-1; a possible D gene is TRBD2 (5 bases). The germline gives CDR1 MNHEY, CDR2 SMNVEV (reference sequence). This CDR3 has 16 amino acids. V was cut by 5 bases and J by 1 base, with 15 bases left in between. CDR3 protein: CASSTIGLISYNEQFF. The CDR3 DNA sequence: TGTGCCAGCAGTACCATCGGACTCATATCCTACAATGAGCAGTTCTTC.

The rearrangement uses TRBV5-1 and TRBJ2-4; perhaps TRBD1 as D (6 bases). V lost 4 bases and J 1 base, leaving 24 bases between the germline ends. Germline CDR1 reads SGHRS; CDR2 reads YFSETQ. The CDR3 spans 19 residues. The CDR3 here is CASSAVLVRSQGAKNIQYF. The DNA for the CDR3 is TGCGCCAGCAGCGCCGTTCTCGTACGAAGTCAGGGGGCCAAAAACATTCAGTACTTC.

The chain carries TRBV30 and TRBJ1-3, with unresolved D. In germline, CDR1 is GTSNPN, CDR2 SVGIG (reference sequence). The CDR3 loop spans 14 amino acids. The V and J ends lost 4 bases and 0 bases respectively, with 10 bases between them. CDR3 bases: TGTGCCTGGACCATCGGGATCTCTGGAAACACCATATATTTT. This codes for CAWTIGISGNTIYF. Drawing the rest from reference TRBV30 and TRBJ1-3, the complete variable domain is SQTIHQWPATLVQPVGSPLSLECTVEGTSNPNLYWYRQAAGRGLQLLFYSVGIGQISSEVPQNLSASRPQDRQFILSSKKLLLSDSGFYLCAWTIGISGNTIYFGEGSWLTVV.

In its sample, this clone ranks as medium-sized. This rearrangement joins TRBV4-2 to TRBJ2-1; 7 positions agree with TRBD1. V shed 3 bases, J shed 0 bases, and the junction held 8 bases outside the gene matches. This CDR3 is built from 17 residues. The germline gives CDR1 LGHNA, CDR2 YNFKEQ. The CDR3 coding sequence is TGTGCCAGCAGCCACCCCTTTGACAGGGTCTCCTACAATGAGCAGTTCTTC. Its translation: CASSHPFDRVSYNEQFF.

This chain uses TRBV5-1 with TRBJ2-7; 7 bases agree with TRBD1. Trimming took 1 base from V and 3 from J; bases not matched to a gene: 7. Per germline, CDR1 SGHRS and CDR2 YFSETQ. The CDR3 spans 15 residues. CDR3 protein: CASSLPGTVNYEQYF. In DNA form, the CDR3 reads TGCGCCAGCAGCTTGCCCGGGACAGTGAACTACGAGCAGTACTTC.

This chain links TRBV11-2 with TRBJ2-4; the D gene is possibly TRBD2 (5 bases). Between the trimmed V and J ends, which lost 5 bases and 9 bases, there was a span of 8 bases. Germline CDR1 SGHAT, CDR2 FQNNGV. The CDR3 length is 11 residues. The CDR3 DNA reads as TGTGCCAGCAGCCCCGGGGTCATTCAGTACTTC. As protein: CASSPGVIQYF.